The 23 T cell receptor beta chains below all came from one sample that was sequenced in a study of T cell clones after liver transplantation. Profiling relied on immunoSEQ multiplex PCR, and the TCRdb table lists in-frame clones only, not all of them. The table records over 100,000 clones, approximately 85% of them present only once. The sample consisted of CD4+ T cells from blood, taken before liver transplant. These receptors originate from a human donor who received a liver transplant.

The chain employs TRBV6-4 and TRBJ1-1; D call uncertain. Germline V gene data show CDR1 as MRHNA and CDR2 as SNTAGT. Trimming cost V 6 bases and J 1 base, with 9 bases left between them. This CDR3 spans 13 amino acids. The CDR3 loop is CASRVRENTEAFF. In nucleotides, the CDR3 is TGTGCCAGCAGGGTCCGGGAGAACACTGAAGCTTTCTTT.

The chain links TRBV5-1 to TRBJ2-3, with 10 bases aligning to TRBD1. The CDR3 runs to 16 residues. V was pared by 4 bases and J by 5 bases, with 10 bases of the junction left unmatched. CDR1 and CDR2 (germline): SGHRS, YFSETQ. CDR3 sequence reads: CASSRPGTGAEDTQYF. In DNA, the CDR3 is TGCGCCAGCAGCCGACCCGGGACAGGGGCCGAAGATACGCAGTATTTT.

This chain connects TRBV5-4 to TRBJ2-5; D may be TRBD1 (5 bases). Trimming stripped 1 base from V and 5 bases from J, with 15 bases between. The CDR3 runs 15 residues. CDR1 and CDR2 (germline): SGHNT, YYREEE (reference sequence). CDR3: CASSLTSRGGETQYF. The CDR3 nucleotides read TGTGCCAGCAGCTTGACAAGTAGGGGTGGCGAGACCCAGTACTTC.

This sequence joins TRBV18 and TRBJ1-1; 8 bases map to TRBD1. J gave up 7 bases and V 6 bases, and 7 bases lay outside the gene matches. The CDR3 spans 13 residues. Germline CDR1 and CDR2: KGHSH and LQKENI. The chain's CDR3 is CASSPIGQGEAFF. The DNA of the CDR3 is TGTGCCAGCTCCCCGATCGGACAGGGTGAAGCTTTCTTT.

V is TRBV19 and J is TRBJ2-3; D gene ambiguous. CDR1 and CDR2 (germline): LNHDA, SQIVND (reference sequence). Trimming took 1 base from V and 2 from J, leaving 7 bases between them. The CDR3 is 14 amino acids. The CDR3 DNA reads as TGTGCCAGTAGTATAGGCCCGAACACAGATACGCAGTATTTT. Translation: CASSIGPNTDTQYF.

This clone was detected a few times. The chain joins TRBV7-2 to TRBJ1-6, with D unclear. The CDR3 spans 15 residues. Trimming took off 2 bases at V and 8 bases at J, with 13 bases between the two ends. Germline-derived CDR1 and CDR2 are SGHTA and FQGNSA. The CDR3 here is CASSLIGGRDSPLHF. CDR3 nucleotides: TGTGCCAGCAGCTTAATAGGTGGTAGAGATTCACCCCTCCACTTT.

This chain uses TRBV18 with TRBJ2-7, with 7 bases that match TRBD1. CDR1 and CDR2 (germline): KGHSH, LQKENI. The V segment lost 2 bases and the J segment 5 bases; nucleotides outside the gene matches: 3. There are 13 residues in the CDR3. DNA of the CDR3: TGTGCCAGCTCACCAAACAGGGGCGACGAGCAGTACTTC. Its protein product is CASSPNRGDEQYF.

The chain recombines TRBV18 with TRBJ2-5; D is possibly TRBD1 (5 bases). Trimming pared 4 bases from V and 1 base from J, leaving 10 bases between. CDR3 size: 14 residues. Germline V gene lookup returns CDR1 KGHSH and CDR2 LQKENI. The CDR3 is CASSQRQIQETQYF. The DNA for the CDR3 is TGTGCCAGCTCACAAAGACAGATCCAAGAGACCCAGTACTTC.

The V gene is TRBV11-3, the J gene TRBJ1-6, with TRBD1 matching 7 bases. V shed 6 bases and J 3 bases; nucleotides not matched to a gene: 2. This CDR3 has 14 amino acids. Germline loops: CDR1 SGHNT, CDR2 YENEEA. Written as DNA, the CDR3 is TGTGCCAGCAGAGGGACAGACTATAATTCACCCCTCCACTTT. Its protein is CASRGTDYNSPLHF. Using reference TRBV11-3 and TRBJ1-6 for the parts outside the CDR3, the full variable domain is EAGVVQSPRYKIIEKKQPVAFWCNPISGHNTLYWYLQNLGQGPELLIRYENEEAVDDSQLPKDRFSAERLKGVDSTLKIQPAELGDSAVYLCASRGTDYNSPLHFGNGTRLTVT.

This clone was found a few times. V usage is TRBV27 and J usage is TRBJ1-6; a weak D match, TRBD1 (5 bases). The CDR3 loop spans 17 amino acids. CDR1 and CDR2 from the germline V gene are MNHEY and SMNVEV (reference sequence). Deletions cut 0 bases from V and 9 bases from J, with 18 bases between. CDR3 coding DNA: TGTGCCAGCAGTTTATCGGGCCCAGGGTGGGAGGCTTCACCCCTCCACTTT. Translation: CASSLSGPGWEASPLHF.

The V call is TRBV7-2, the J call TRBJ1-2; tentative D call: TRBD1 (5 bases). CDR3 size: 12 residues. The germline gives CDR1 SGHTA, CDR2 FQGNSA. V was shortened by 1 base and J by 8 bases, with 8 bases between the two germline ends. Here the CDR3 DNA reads TGTGCCAGCAGCTTAGTACAGGCAGGCTACACCTTC. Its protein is CASSLVQAGYTF.

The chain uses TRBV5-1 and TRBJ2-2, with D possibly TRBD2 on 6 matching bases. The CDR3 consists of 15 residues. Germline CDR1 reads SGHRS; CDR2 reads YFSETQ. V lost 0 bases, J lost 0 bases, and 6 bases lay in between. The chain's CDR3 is CASSLERANTGELFF. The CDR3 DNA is TGCGCCAGCAGCTTGGAGCGGGCGAACACCGGGGAGCTGTTTTTT.

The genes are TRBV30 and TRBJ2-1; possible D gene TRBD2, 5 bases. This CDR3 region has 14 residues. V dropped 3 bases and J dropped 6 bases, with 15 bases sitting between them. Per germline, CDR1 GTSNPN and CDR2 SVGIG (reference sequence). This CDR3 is CAWRSGGPANEQFF. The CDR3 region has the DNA TGTGCCTGGAGGTCCGGAGGACCAGCCAATGAGCAGTTCTTC.

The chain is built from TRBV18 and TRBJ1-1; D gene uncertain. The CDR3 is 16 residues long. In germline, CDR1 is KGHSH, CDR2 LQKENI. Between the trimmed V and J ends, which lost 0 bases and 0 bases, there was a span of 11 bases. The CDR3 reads CASSPPQSIMNTEAFF. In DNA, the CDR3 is TGTGCCAGCTCACCACCGCAAAGCATCATGAACACTGAAGCTTTCTTT.

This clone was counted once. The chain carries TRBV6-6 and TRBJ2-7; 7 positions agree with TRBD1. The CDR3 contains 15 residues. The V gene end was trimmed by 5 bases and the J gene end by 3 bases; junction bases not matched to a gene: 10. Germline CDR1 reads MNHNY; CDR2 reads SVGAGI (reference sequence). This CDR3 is CASSPGTAPNYEQYF. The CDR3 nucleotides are TGTGCCAGCAGTCCGGGGACAGCCCCTAACTACGAGCAGTACTTC.

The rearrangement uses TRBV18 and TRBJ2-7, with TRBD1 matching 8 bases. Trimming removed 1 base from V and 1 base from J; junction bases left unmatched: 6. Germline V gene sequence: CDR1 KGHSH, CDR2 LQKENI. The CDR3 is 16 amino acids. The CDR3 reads CASSPRSQGASYEQYF. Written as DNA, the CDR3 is TGTGCCAGCTCACCACGGTCGCAGGGGGCTTCCTACGAGCAGTACTTC. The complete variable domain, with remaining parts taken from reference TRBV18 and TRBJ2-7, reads NAGVMQNPRHLVRRRGQEARLRCSPMKGHSHVYWYRQLPEEGLKFMVYLQKENIIDESGMPKERFSAEFPKEGPSILRIQQVVRGDSAAYFCASSPRSQGASYEQYFGPGTRLTVT.

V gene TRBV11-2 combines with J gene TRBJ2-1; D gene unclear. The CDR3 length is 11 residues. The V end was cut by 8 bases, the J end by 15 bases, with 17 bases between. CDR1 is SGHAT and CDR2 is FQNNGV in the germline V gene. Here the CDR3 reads CASATAGVPFF. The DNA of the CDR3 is TGTGCCAGCGCCACCGCAGGCGTCCCGTTCTTC.

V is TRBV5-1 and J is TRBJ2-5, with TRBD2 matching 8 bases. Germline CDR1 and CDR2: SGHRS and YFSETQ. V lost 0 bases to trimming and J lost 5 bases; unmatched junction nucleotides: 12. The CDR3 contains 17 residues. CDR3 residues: CASSLGLSGSGEETQYF. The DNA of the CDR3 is TGCGCCAGCAGCTTGGGGCTCAGCGGGAGTGGAGAGGAGACCCAGTACTTC.

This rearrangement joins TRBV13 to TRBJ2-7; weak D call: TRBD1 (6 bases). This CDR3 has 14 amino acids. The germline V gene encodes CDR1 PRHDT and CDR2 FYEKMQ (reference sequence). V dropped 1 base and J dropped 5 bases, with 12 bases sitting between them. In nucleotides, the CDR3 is TGTGCCAGCAGCTTAGCCGGGACACCCCACGAGCAGTACTTC. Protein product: CASSLAGTPHEQYF. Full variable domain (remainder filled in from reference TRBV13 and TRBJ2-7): AAGVIQSPRHLIKEKRETATLKCYPIPRHDTVYWYQQGPGQDPQFLISFYEKMQSDKGSIPDRFSAQQFSDYHSELNMSSLELGDSALYFCASSLAGTPHEQYFGPGTRLTVT.

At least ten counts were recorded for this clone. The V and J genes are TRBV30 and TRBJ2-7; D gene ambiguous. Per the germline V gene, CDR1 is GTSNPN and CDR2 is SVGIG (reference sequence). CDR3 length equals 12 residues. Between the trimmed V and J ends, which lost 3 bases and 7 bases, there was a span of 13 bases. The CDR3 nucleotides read TGTGCCTGGAGCTTGACACGGCGGGAGCAGTACTTC. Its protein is CAWSLTRREQYF.

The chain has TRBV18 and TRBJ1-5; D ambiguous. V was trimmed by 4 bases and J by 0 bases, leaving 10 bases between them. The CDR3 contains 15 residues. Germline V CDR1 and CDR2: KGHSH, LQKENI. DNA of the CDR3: TGTGCCAGCTCACGGGGTGACCCTAGCAATCAGCCCCAGCATTTT. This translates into CASSRGDPSNQPQHF. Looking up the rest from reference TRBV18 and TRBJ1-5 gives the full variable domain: NAGVMQNPRHLVRRRGQEARLRCSPMKGHSHVYWYRQLPEEGLKFMVYLQKENIIDESGMPKERFSAEFPKEGPSILRIQQVVRGDSAAYFCASSRGDPSNQPQHFGDGTRLSIL.

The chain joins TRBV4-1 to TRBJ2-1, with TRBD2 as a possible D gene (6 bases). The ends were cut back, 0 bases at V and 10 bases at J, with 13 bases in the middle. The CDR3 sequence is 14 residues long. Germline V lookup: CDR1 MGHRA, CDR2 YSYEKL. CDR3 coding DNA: TGCGCCAGCAGCCAAGAAGGAGGGAGGAGCGAGCAGTTCTTC. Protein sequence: CASSQEGGRSEQFF.

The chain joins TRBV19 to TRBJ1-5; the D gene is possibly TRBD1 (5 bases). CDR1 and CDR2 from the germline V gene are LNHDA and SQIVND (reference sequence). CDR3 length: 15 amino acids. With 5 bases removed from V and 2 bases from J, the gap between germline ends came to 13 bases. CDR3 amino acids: CASSQARAGNQPQHF. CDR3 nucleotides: TGTGCCAGTAGTCAGGCCAGGGCTGGCAATCAGCCCCAGCATTTT.